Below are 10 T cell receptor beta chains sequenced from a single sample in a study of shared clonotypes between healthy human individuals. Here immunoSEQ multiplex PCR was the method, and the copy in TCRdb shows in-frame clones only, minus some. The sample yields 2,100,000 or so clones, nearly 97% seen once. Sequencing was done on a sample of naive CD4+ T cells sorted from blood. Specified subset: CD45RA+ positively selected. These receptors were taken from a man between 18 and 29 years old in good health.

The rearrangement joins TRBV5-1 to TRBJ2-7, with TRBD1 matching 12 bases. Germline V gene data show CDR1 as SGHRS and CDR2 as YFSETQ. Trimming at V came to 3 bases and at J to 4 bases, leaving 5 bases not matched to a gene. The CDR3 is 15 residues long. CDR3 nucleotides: TGCGCCAGCAGCTCGTGGGACAGGGGGCTTTACGAGCAGTACTTC. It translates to CASSSWDRGLYEQYF.

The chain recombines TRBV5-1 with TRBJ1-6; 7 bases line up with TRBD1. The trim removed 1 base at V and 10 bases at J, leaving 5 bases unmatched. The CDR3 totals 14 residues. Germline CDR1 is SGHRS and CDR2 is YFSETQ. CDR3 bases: TGCGCCAGCAGCTTGAGCCAGGGGGAATCACCCCTCCACTTT. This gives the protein CASSLSQGESPLHF.

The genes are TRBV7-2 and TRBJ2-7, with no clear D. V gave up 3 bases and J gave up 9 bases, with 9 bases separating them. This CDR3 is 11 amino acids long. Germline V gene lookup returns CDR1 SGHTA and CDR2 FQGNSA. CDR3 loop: CASSFSLGQYF. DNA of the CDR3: TGTGCCAGCAGCTTCAGTTTAGGGCAGTACTTC.

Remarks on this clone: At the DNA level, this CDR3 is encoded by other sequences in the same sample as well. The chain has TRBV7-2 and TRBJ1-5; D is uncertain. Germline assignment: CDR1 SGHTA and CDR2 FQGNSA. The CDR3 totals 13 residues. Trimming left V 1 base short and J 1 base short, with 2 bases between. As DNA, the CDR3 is TGTGCCAGCAGCTTAGTCAGCAATCAGCCCCAGCATTTT. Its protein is CASSLVSNQPQHF.

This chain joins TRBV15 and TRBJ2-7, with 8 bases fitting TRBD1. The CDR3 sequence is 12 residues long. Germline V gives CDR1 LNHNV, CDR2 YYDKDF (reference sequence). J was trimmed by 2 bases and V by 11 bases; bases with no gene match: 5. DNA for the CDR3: TGTGCCGCCGGACAGGGCACCTACGAGCAGTACTTC. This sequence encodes CAAGQGTYEQYF.

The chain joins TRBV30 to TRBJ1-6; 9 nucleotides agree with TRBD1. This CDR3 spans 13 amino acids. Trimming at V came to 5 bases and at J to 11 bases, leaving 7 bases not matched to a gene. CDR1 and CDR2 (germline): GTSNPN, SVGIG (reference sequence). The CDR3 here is CAWDGTGRTPLHF. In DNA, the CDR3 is TGTGCCTGGGACGGGACAGGGAGGACACCCCTCCACTTT.

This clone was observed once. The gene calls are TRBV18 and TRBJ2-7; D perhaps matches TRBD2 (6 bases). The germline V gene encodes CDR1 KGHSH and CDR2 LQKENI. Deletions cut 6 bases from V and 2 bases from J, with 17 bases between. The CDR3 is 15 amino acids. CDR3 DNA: TGTGCCAGCTCTCCCGGGACTCTAAGAACCTACGAGCAGTACTTC. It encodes CASSPGTLRTYEQYF.

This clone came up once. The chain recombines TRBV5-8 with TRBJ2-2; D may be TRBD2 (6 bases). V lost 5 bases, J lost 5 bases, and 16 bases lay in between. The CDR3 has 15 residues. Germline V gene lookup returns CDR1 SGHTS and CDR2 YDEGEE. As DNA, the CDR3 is TGTGCCAGCAGTCCGGGTTATGGGAGGACCGGGGAGCTGTTTTTT. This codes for CASSPGYGRTGELFF.

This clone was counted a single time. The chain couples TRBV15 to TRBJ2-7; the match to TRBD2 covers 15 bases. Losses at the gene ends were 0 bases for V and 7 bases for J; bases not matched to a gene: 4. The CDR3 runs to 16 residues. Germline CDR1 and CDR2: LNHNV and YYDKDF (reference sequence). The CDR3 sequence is CATSRDGGTSGREQYF. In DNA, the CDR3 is TGTGCCACCAGCAGAGATGGCGGGACTAGCGGGAGGGAGCAGTACTTC.

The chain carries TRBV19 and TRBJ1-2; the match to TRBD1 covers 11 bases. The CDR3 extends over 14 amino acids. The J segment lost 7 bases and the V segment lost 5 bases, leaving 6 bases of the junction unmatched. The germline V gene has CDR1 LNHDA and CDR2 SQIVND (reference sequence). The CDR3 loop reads CASSPGQGVSGYTF. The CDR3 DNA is TGTGCCAGTAGTCCGGGACAGGGGGTCTCTGGCTACACCTTC. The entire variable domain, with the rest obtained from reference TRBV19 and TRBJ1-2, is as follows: DGGITQSPKYLFRKEGQNVTLSCEQNLNHDAMYWYRQDPGQGLRLIYYSQIVNDFQKGDIAEGYSVSREKKESFPLTVTSAQKNPTAFYLCASSPGQGVSGYTFGSGTRLTVV.